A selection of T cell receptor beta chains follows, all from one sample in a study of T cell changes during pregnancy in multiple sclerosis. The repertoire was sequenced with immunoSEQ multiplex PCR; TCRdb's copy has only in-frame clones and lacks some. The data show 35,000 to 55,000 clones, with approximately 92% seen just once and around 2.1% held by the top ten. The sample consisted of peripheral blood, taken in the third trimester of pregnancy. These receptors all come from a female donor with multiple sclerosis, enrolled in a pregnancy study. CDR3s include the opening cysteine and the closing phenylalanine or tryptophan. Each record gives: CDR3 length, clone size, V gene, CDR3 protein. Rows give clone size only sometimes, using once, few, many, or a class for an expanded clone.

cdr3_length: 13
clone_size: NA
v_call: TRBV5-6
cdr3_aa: CASSFQGSYEQYF

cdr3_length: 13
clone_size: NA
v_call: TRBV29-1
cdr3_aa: CSVEDTYTDTQYF

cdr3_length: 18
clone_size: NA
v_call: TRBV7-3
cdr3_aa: CAGDRGSDVRLSTDTQYF

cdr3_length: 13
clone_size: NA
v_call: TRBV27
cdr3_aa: CASSPRGYNEQFF

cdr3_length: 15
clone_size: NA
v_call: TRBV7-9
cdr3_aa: CASSQLGEGVYEQYF

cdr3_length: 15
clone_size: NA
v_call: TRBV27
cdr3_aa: CASSFRSGGQETQYF

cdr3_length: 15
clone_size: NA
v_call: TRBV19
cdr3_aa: CASSPGGSTVYEQYF

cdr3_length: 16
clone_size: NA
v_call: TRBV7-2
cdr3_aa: CASSLREGPFTDTQYF

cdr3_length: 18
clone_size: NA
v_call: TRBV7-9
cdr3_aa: CASTTLIGAGHLYTEAFF

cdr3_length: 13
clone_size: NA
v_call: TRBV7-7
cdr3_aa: CASSLKQGGEQYF

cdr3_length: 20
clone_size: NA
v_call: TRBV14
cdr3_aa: CASSHDRAGTSGKNTGELFF

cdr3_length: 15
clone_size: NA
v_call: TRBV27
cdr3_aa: CASSLSHGTGWGYTF

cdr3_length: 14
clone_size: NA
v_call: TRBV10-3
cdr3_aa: CAISPLARAYGYTF

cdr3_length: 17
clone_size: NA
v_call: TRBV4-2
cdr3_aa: CASSQGQGSSGANVLTF

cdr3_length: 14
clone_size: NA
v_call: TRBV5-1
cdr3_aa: CASSWDRAVYEQYF

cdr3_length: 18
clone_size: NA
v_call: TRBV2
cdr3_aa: CASSAGLAGGTSTDTQYF

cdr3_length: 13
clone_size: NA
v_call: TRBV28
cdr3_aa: CASSVRANYGYTF

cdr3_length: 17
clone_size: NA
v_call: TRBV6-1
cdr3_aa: CASSAPGAGGRSGELFF

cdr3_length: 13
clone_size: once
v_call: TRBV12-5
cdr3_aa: CASGWAGNTEAFF

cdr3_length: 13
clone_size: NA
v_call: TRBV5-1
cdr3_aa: CASSVLAGREQFF

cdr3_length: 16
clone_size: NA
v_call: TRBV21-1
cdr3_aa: CASSKVFSGRGCEQYF

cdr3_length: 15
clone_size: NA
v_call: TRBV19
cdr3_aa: CASSIDPGDPYGYTF

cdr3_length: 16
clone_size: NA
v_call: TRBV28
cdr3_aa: CASTYGTSGRNNEQFF

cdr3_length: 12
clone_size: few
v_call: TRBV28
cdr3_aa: CASSLDSYGYTF

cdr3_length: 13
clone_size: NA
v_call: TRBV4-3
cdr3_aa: CASSQDAAGEQYF

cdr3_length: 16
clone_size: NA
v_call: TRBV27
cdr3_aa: CASGPLLEGLVWGYTF

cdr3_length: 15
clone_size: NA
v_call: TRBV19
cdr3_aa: CASSLEGRATGELFF

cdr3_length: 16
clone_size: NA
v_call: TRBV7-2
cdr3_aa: CASSIGTPTSSYEQYF

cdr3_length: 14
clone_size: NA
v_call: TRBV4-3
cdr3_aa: CASSQGRGGTEAFF

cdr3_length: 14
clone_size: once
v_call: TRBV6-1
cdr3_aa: CASSERTGLNGYTF

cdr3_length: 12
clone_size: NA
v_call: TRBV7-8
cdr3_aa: CASSWTDGGAFF

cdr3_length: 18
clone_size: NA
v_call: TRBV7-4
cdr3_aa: CASSSARTSGDSTDTQYF

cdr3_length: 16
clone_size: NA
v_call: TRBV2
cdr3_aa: CASSRGLAGVGETQYF

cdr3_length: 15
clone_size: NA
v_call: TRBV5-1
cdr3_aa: CASSLGSGPYNEQFF

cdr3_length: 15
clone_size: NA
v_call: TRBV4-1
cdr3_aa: CASSHSWGSGQTQYF

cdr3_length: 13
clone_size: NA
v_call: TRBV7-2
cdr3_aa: CASSLGRVVEQFF

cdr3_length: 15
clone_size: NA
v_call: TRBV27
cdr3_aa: CASSYGQGGTDTQYF

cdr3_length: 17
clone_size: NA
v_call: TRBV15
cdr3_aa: CATSRGSAGVERNEQFF

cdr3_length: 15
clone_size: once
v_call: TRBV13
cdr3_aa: CASSLGLAGPLEQYF

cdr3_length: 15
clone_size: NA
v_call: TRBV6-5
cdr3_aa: CASRGQGSRGGGYTF

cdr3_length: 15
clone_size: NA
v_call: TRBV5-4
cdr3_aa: CARPTSATRKETQYF

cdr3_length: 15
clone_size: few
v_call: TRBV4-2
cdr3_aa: CASRLGGAESNEQFF

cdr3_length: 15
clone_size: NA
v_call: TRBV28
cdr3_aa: CASSRPGTASYEQYF

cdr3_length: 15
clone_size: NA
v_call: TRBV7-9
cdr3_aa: CASSSNRGPNEKLFF

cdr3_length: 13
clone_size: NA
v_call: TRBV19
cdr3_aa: CATLRRSTGELFF